The rows below give T cell receptor beta chains drawn from one sample of a study of beta chain features in type 1 diabetes. The repertoire was sequenced with immunoSEQ multiplex PCR; TCRdb's copy has only in-frame clones and lacks some. The table has 350,000 to 450,000 clones, less than 15% seen once. Material: naive CD4+ T cells from blood. These receptors were taken from a woman in her late teens or twenties in good health. Each CDR3 is given with its conserved first and last residue. The D gene is left open where the match is weak. Rows may omit the clone size; those that give it use once, few, many or a size class.

cdr3_length: 13; d_call: TRBD1; v_call: TRBV4-2; j_call: TRBJ2-1; clone_size: NA; cdr3_aa: CASSRQGADEQFF; cdr3_nt: TGTGCCAGCAGTCGACAGGGGGCAGATGAGCAGTTCTTC
cdr3_length: 13; d_call: TRBD1; v_call: TRBV29-1; j_call: TRBJ2-7; clone_size: few; cdr3_aa: CSVAGTVTYEQYF; cdr3_nt: TGCAGCGTTGCTGGGACAGTAACCTACGAGCAGTACTTC
cdr3_length: 14; d_call: NA; v_call: TRBV27; j_call: TRBJ2-3; clone_size: NA; cdr3_aa: CASRIATRTDTQYF; cdr3_nt: TGTGCCAGCAGAATAGCGACCCGCACAGATACGCAGTATTTT
cdr3_length: 16; d_call: TRBD2; v_call: TRBV7-2; j_call: TRBJ2-3; clone_size: NA; cdr3_aa: CASSFYGAGVTDTQYF; cdr3_nt: TGTGCCAGCAGCTTTTATGGAGCGGGAGTCACAGATACGCAGTATTTT
cdr3_length: 15; d_call: NA; v_call: TRBV29-1; j_call: TRBJ1-2; clone_size: NA; cdr3_aa: CSVTPTGGANYGYTF; cdr3_nt: TGCAGCGTTACCCCTACCGGGGGGGCTAACTATGGCTACACCTTC
cdr3_length: 19; d_call: TRBD2; v_call: TRBV30; j_call: TRBJ2-7; clone_size: NA; cdr3_aa: CAWKVLSSGRTNSSYEQYF; cdr3_nt: TGTGCCTGGAAGGTCTTGTCTAGCGGGAGGACGAATTCTTCCTACGAGCAGTACTTC
cdr3_length: 17; d_call: NA; v_call: TRBV5-6; j_call: TRBJ2-3; clone_size: few; cdr3_aa: CASSPYAVDRSTDTQYF; cdr3_nt: TGTGCCAGCAGCCCCTACGCCGTCGACAGGAGCACAGATACGCAGTATTTT
cdr3_length: 15; d_call: NA; v_call: TRBV28; j_call: TRBJ2-1; clone_size: NA; cdr3_aa: CASRVRGNSYNEQFF; cdr3_nt: TGTGCCAGCAGGGTAAGGGGGAACTCCTACAATGAGCAGTTCTTC
cdr3_length: 13; d_call: NA; v_call: TRBV7-2; j_call: TRBJ2-1; clone_size: few; cdr3_aa: CASSISGYNEQFF; cdr3_nt: TGTGCCAGCAGCATTTCAGGGTACAATGAGCAGTTCTTC
cdr3_length: 16; d_call: TRBD1; v_call: TRBV2; j_call: TRBJ1-5; clone_size: NA; cdr3_aa: CASSEQGAGGNQPQHF; cdr3_nt: TGTGCCAGCAGTGAACAGGGGGCGGGGGGCAATCAGCCCCAGCATTTT
cdr3_length: 19; d_call: TRBD1; v_call: TRBV19; j_call: TRBJ2-1; clone_size: NA; cdr3_aa: CASAHALGTGARVYNEQFF; cdr3_nt: TGTGCCAGTGCGCATGCCCTCGGGACAGGGGCAAGAGTCTACAATGAGCAGTTCTTC
cdr3_length: 18; d_call: TRBD2; v_call: TRBV2; j_call: TRBJ2-1; clone_size: NA; cdr3_aa: CASTPGRESGSANNEQFF; cdr3_nt: TGTGCCAGCACCCCCGGGCGGGAGAGCGGTTCGGCGAACAATGAGCAGTTCTTC
cdr3_length: 14; d_call: TRBD2; v_call: TRBV30; j_call: TRBJ2-5; clone_size: NA; cdr3_aa: CSADRLALQETQYF; cdr3_nt: TGTTCCGCCGATCGACTAGCGCTACAAGAGACCCAGTACTTC
cdr3_length: 13; d_call: TRBD1; v_call: TRBV29-1; j_call: TRBJ2-2; clone_size: few; cdr3_aa: CSGRQGTTGELFF; cdr3_nt: TGCAGCGGCAGACAGGGGACCACCGGGGAGCTGTTTTTT
cdr3_length: 18; d_call: NA; v_call: TRBV11-2; j_call: TRBJ2-6; clone_size: NA; cdr3_aa: CASSLRTTRLSGANVLTF; cdr3_nt: TGTGCCAGCAGCCTAAGGACAACTCGCCTCTCTGGGGCCAACGTCCTGACTTTC
cdr3_length: 13; d_call: NA; v_call: TRBV19; j_call: TRBJ2-5; clone_size: few; cdr3_aa: CASSLGSQETQYF; cdr3_nt: TGTGCCAGTAGTTTAGGCAGCCAAGAGACCCAGTACTTC
cdr3_length: 16; d_call: NA; v_call: TRBV29-1; j_call: TRBJ1-2; clone_size: NA; cdr3_aa: CSVEEGRRFPNYGYTF; cdr3_nt: TGCAGCGTTGAAGAAGGCCGCAGGTTCCCTAACTATGGCTACACCTTC
cdr3_length: 16; d_call: TRBD1; v_call: TRBV28; j_call: TRBJ2-7; clone_size: NA; cdr3_aa: CASSSPPRTGNYEQYF; cdr3_nt: TGTGCCAGCAGTTCGCCCCCCCGGACAGGCAACTACGAGCAGTACTTC
cdr3_length: 14; d_call: NA; v_call: TRBV7-2; j_call: TRBJ2-1; clone_size: few; cdr3_aa: CASSLARRDNEQFF; cdr3_nt: TGTGCCAGCAGCTTAGCTCGGCGGGACAATGAGCAGTTCTTC
cdr3_length: 14; d_call: NA; v_call: TRBV10-3; j_call: TRBJ2-7; clone_size: NA; cdr3_aa: CAISEGDGSYEQYF; cdr3_nt: TGTGCCATCAGTGAAGGGGACGGGAGTTACGAGCAGTACTTC
cdr3_length: 14; d_call: TRBD2; v_call: TRBV5-1; j_call: TRBJ2-5; clone_size: NA; cdr3_aa: CASTKEGGQETQYF; cdr3_nt: TGCGCCAGCACCAAAGAGGGAGGGCAAGAGACCCAGTACTTC
cdr3_length: 11; d_call: NA; v_call: TRBV28; j_call: TRBJ2-7; clone_size: few; cdr3_aa: CASLTGYEQYF; cdr3_nt: TGTGCCAGCCTAACAGGCTACGAGCAGTACTTC
cdr3_length: 12; d_call: NA; v_call: TRBV12-5; j_call: TRBJ1-1; clone_size: few; cdr3_aa: CASGFVAGTAFF; cdr3_nt: TGTGCTAGTGGTTTTGTTGCGGGCACGGCTTTCTTT
cdr3_length: 14; d_call: NA; v_call: TRBV6-1; j_call: TRBJ1-1; clone_size: NA; cdr3_aa: CASSAPGSQTEAFF; cdr3_nt: TGTGCCAGCAGTGCTCCAGGGTCGCAGACTGAAGCTTTCTTT
cdr3_length: 15; d_call: TRBD2; v_call: TRBV6-5; j_call: TRBJ2-5; clone_size: NA; cdr3_aa: CASSYTSGGKETQYF; cdr3_nt: TGTGCCAGCAGTTACACTAGCGGGGGGAAAGAGACCCAGTACTTC
cdr3_length: 14; d_call: NA; v_call: TRBV5-1; j_call: TRBJ2-7; clone_size: NA; cdr3_aa: CASSLLTNSYEQYF; cdr3_nt: TGCGCCAGCAGCTTACTGACAAACTCCTACGAGCAGTACTTC
cdr3_length: 15; d_call: TRBD1; v_call: TRBV5-4; j_call: TRBJ2-5; clone_size: few; cdr3_aa: CASSSRQGVEETQYF; cdr3_nt: TGTGCCAGCAGCAGCAGACAGGGGGTTGAAGAGACCCAGTACTTC
cdr3_length: 13; d_call: NA; v_call: TRBV7-9; j_call: TRBJ1-1; clone_size: few; cdr3_aa: CASSRGTNTEAFF; cdr3_nt: TGTGCCAGCAGCAGAGGAACGAACACTGAAGCTTTCTTT
cdr3_length: 15; d_call: TRBD2; v_call: TRBV7-9; j_call: TRBJ2-7; clone_size: few; cdr3_aa: CASSLAASGMYEQYF; cdr3_nt: TGTGCCAGCAGCTTAGCGGCTAGCGGGATGTACGAGCAGTACTTC
cdr3_length: 15; d_call: TRBD1; v_call: TRBV2; j_call: TRBJ1-2; clone_size: NA; cdr3_aa: CASNSPGWDRGGYTF; cdr3_nt: TGTGCCAGCAACTCACCTGGGTGGGACAGGGGTGGCTACACCTTC
cdr3_length: 15; d_call: NA; v_call: TRBV18; j_call: TRBJ2-7; clone_size: once; cdr3_aa: CASSPPPEGRNEQYF; cdr3_nt: TGTGCCAGCTCACCACCTCCGGAGGGGCGGAACGAGCAGTACTTC
cdr3_length: 14; d_call: NA; v_call: TRBV19; j_call: TRBJ1-5; clone_size: few; cdr3_aa: CASSPPGGNQPQHF; cdr3_nt: TGTGCCAGTAGCCCCCCAGGTGGCAATCAGCCCCAGCATTTT
cdr3_length: 14; d_call: NA; v_call: TRBV5-6; j_call: TRBJ1-2; clone_size: few; cdr3_aa: CASSLVRGNYGYTF; cdr3_nt: TGTGCCAGCAGCTTGGTCCGGGGAAACTATGGCTACACCTTC
cdr3_length: 14; d_call: TRBD1; v_call: TRBV5-4; j_call: TRBJ1-2; clone_size: NA; cdr3_aa: CASSWDSSLYGYTF; cdr3_nt: TGTGCCAGCAGCTGGGACAGTTCCCTCTATGGCTACACCTTC
cdr3_length: 14; d_call: NA; v_call: TRBV5-6; j_call: TRBJ2-1; clone_size: NA; cdr3_aa: CASSNPARLNEQFF; cdr3_nt: TGTGCCAGCAGCAATCCCGCGAGGTTAAATGAGCAGTTCTTC
cdr3_length: 14; d_call: NA; v_call: TRBV30; j_call: TRBJ1-5; clone_size: few; cdr3_aa: CAWSVTRVRQPQHF; cdr3_nt: TGTGCCTGGAGTGTCACGAGGGTTCGGCAGCCCCAGCATTTT
cdr3_length: 13; d_call: TRBD2; v_call: TRBV30; j_call: TRBJ2-4; clone_size: NA; cdr3_aa: CALAGGTKNIQYF; cdr3_nt: TGTGCCCTGGCGGGGGGGACCAAAAACATTCAGTACTTC
cdr3_length: 14; d_call: NA; v_call: TRBV30; j_call: TRBJ2-4; clone_size: few; cdr3_aa: CAGTSKGLGDIQYF; cdr3_nt: TGTGCCGGGACCTCGAAGGGGCTAGGGGACATTCAGTACTTC
cdr3_length: 15; d_call: NA; v_call: TRBV29-1; j_call: TRBJ2-1; clone_size: few; cdr3_aa: CSVEDRRSSYNEQFF; cdr3_nt: TGCAGCGTTGAAGATCGGCGGAGCTCCTACAATGAGCAGTTCTTC
cdr3_length: 15; d_call: TRBD2; v_call: TRBV5-1; j_call: TRBJ2-3; clone_size: few; cdr3_aa: CASSSTSGSTDTQYF; cdr3_nt: TGCGCCAGCAGCTCCACTAGCGGGAGCACAGATACGCAGTATTTT
cdr3_length: 19; d_call: TRBD2; v_call: TRBV9; j_call: TRBJ2-6; clone_size: NA; cdr3_aa: CASSVGLAGLSSGANVLTF; cdr3_nt: TGTGCCAGCAGCGTAGGTCTAGCGGGGTTAAGCTCTGGGGCCAACGTCCTGACTTTC
cdr3_length: 19; d_call: TRBD2; v_call: TRBV15; j_call: TRBJ2-1; clone_size: few; cdr3_aa: CATSRDRLAGVGSYNEQFF; cdr3_nt: TGTGCCACCAGCAGAGATCGTCTAGCGGGAGTAGGTTCCTACAATGAGCAGTTCTTC
cdr3_length: 18; d_call: NA; v_call: TRBV9; j_call: TRBJ1-3; clone_size: few; cdr3_aa: CASSVSPKSGTSGNTIYF; cdr3_nt: TGTGCCAGCAGCGTAAGCCCTAAGTCCGGGACATCTGGAAACACCATATATTTT